A selection of T cell receptor beta chains follows, all from one sample in a study of blood T cell repertoires in COVID-19. This table comes from immunoSEQ multiplex PCR, and its TCRdb copy is limited to in-frame clones, with some not included. The sample yields 150,000 to 200,000 clones, about 85% seen once. Material: peripheral blood. The receptors here all came from a woman younger than 45 with active or convalescent COVID-19. Both conserved end residues are trimmed from each CDR3.

v_gene	j_gene	CDR3aa
TRBV27	TRBJ2-2	ASSFLATNTGELF
TRBV30	TRBJ2-7	AWTGRSYEQY
TRBV6-4	TRBJ2-1	ASSVQGTVNEQF
TRBV19	TRBJ1-6	ASSIDSYNSPLH
TRBV6-1	TRBJ1-6	ASSDGQGAYYLHNSPLH
TRBV11-2	TRBJ2-3	ASSPFHGQGGYTDTQY
TRBV7-9	TRBJ2-7	ASLAGDGTYEQY
TRBV19	TRBJ2-4	ASRAQLNRGAKNIQY
TRBV27	TRBJ2-6	ASKHLSGANVLT
TRBV7-9	TRBJ1-1	ASTLSMRAF
TRBV18	TRBJ1-1	ASSPWSNTEAF
TRBV6-5	TRBJ2-1	ASSFRRTGGGEQF
TRBV27	TRBJ2-2	ASSIQGLPTGELF
TRBV6-1	TRBJ2-2	ASSDTGARSLTGELF